The next 9 T cell receptor beta chains were all read from a single sample in a study of cytomegalovirus exposure and HLA in healthy donors. Amplification used 60 Vbeta primers and 13 Jbeta primers. This table comes from immunoSEQ multiplex PCR, and its TCRdb copy is limited to in-frame clones, with some not included. Of 170,000 or so clones listed, 80% are singletons. The sample comprised PBMCs. The receptors derive from a male donor in good health and CMV-seropositive.

This chain connects TRBV4-1 to TRBJ1-3; 7 bases are a match to TRBD1. Per the germline V gene, CDR1 is MGHRA and CDR2 is YSYEKL. The CDR3 is 16 amino acids. After removal of 2 bases from V and 3 bases from J, the junction contained 7 bases not matched to a gene. CDR3 amino acids: CASSQPLRGLGNTIYF. The CDR3 DNA sequence: TGCGCCAGCAGCCAACCACTAAGGGGGCTTGGAAACACCATATATTTT.

This sequence joins TRBV5-4 and TRBJ2-3, with TRBD1 matching over 9 bases. Germline lookup yields CDR1 SGHNT and CDR2 YYREEE (reference sequence). This CDR3 spans 17 amino acids. The V segment lost 3 bases and the J segment 2 bases; nucleotides outside the gene matches: 10. The CDR3 sequence is CASSSKQGAWTTDTQYF. The DNA of the CDR3 is TGTGCCAGCAGCTCAAAACAGGGGGCGTGGACCACAGATACGCAGTATTTT.

Comment on this clone: A read error may account for a junction end that differs from germline. The chain is built from TRBV7-9 and TRBJ1-5, with no clear D. The CDR3 has 14 amino acids. Germline values: CDR1 SEHNR, CDR2 FQNEAQ (reference sequence). Here the CDR3 reads CSSSSVATNQPQHF. DNA of the CDR3: TGTTCCAGCAGTTCAGTGGCCACCAATCAGCCCCAGCATTTT.

The chain has TRBV5-4 and TRBJ2-1, with 8 bases fitting TRBD1. CDR1 and CDR2 (germline): SGHNT, YYREEE (reference sequence). Trimming took 4 bases from V and 0 from J; bases not matched to a gene: 6. The CDR3 is 16 residues long. CDR3 in amino acids: CASSATGASSYNEQFF. CDR3 coding DNA: TGTGCCAGCAGCGCGACAGGGGCTAGCTCCTACAATGAGCAGTTCTTC.

About this clone itself: At one boundary the junction diverges from the germline segment, which might be a read error. The genes are TRBV7-7 and TRBJ2-5; 10 nucleotides match TRBD1. In germline, CDR1 is SSHAT, CDR2 FNYEAQ (reference sequence). The CDR3 covers 14 residues. CDR3 sequence reads: CASSTDRGQETQYF. CDR3 DNA: TGTGCTAGCAGCACTGACAGGGGGCAGGAGACCCAGTACTTC.

The V and J genes are TRBV5-1 and TRBJ2-1, with 10 bases identical to TRBD2. V was pared by 4 bases and J by 7 bases, with 8 bases of the junction left unmatched. The CDR3 is 15 residues long. Germline V gene sequence: CDR1 SGHRS, CDR2 YFSETQ. CDR3 sequence: CASSPGLARGNEQFF. The CDR3 coding sequence is TGCGCCAGCAGCCCGGGACTAGCGAGAGGAAATGAGCAGTTCTTC.

The rearrangement uses TRBV7-2 and TRBJ2-7, with 16 bases aligning to TRBD2. Trimming at V came to 5 bases and at J to 4 bases, leaving 8 bases not matched to a gene. Germline CDR1 is SGHTA and CDR2 is FQGNSA. The CDR3 has 17 amino acids. The CDR3: CASSPGLAGGFVYEQYF. CDR3 nucleotides: TGTGCCAGCAGCCCGGGACTAGCGGGAGGGTTTGTTTACGAGCAGTACTTC.

With regard to this clone: Germline and junction disagree at one end, which may indicate a read error. The chain carries TRBV7-7 and TRBJ2-5; tentatively, D is TRBD1 (6 bases). The germline V gene has CDR1 SSHAT and CDR2 FNYEAQ (reference sequence). The CDR3 is 15 residues long. The CDR3 sequence is CASSLSWERGETQYF. The DNA of the CDR3 is TGTGCTAGCAGCTTAAGCTGGGAGAGGGGGGAGACCCAGTACTTC. Based on the CDR3 plus reference TRBV7-7 and TRBJ2-5, the full variable domain is GAGVSQSPRYKVTKRGQDVTLRCDPISSHATLYWYQQALGQGPEFLTYFNYEAQPDKSGLPSDRFSAERPEGSISTLTIQRTEQRDSAMYRCASSLSWERGETQYFGPGTRLLVL.

V gene TRBV7-9 combines with J gene TRBJ2-3, with 10 bases matching TRBD2. This CDR3 has 15 amino acids. The V segment lost 6 bases and the J segment 4 bases; nucleotides outside the gene matches: 7. Germline CDR1 SEHNR, CDR2 FQNEAQ (reference sequence). This CDR3 reads CASRKAGGPSDTQYF. In DNA, the CDR3 is TGTGCCAGCAGAAAAGCGGGAGGGCCCTCAGATACGCAGTATTTT.